The 18 T cell receptor beta chains below all came from one sample that was sequenced in a study of human T cells and chemical hapten exposure. TCRdb ran MiXCR on the RACE reads and lists one entry per CDR3 protein. The sample shows about 85,000 distinct CDR3 sequences, around 7.9% of them seen only once. The time point is: pre-sensitization, week 0. Sample treatment: therapeutic diphenylcyclopropenone sensitization with weekly scalp DPC. The sequenced sample was whole blood, obtained in connection with sensitization to the hapten diphenylcyclopropenone (DPC). These TCRs come from a man aged 35-49 years with alopecia areata. Some clones in this sample may be carry-over from other donors' samples.

This clonotype appeared many times. This chain uses TRBV11-2 with TRBJ2-3, with TRBD2 identical over 11 bases. This CDR3 comprises 17 residues. Germline V lookup: CDR1 SGHAT, CDR2 FQNNGV. The J segment lost 3 bases and the V segment lost 2 bases, leaving 7 bases of the junction unmatched. CDR3 nucleotide sequence: TGTGCCAGCAGCTTAAGCGGGACTAGCGGAGCGACAGATACGCAGTATTTT. Amino acids: CASSLSGTSGATDTQYF. Based on the CDR3 plus reference TRBV11-2 and TRBJ2-3, the full variable domain is EAGVAQSPRYKIIEKRQSVAFWCNPISGHATLYWYQQILGQGPKLLIQFQNNGVVDDSQLPKDRFSAERLKGVDSTLKIQPAKLEDSAVYLCASSLSGTSGATDTQYFGPGTRLTVL.

This clonotype has at least ten counts. The rearrangement links TRBV14 to TRBJ1-4; D remains ambiguous. Deletions cut 1 base from V and 5 bases from J, with 14 bases between. Germline CDR1 reads SGHDN; CDR2 reads FVKESK. This CDR3 spans 16 amino acids. CDR3: CASSQGLSLWNEKLFF. The CDR3 DNA reads TGTGCCAGCAGCCAAGGTCTGTCGTTGTGGAATGAAAAACTGTTTTTT. Full variable domain (remainder filled in from reference TRBV14 and TRBJ1-4): EAGVTQFPSHSVIEKGQTVTLRCDPISGHDNLYWYRRVMGKEIKFLLHFVKESKQDESGMPNNRFLAERTGGTYSTLKVQPAELEDSGVYFCASSQGLSLWNEKLFFGSGTQLSVL.

This clonotype occurred many times. V gene TRBV10-3 combines with J gene TRBJ2-1; D not certain. The germline V gene has CDR1 ENHRY and CDR2 SYGVKD. This CDR3 is built from 14 residues. The germline V and J ends were trimmed by 3 bases and 5 bases, with 11 bases remaining between them. CDR3 in DNA: TGTGCCATCAGTGAAACGACGGGTAACAATGAGCAGTTCTTC. Its translation is CAISETTGNNEQFF.

This clonotype occurred a few times. The chain recombines TRBV5-1 with TRBJ1-1; no definite D call. The germline CDR1 and CDR2 sequences are SGHRS and YFSETQ. The CDR3 is 14 residues long. The V end was cut by 4 bases, the J end by 1 base, with 11 bases between. In DNA form, the CDR3 reads TGCGCCAGCAGCGAGGGAGGAGCGAACACTGAAGCTTTCTTT. Its translation: CASSEGGANTEAFF.

The chain combines TRBV12-3 or TRBV12-4 with TRBJ2-7, with D perhaps assigned TRBD1 or TRBD2 (5 bases each). V lost 9 bases and J lost 0, with 15 bases in between. CDR3 size: 14 residues. CDR3 coding DNA: TGTGCCAGGAAAGGGACCGAGAGCTCCTACGAGCAGTACGTC. This gives the protein CARKGTESSYEQYV.

In its sample, this clonotype was seen a few times. The V call is TRBV7-2, the J call TRBJ2-3, with 7 positions matching TRBD2. The V gene's germline CDR1 is SGHTA and CDR2 FQGNSA. The CDR3 covers 15 residues. The J segment lost 5 bases and the V segment lost 5 bases, leaving 10 bases of the junction unmatched. CDR3 bases: TGTGCCAGCAGCGTACCTAGCGGCCTGGGAGATACGCAGTATTTT. Its translation: CASSVPSGLGDTQYF.

At least ten counts were recorded for this clonotype. This chain links TRBV6-5 with TRBJ1-2; 10 positions match TRBD1. CDR3 length equals 17 residues. The germline V gene encodes CDR1 MNHEY and CDR2 SVGAGI. After removal of 6 bases from V and 8 bases from J, the junction contained 18 bases not matched to a gene. The CDR3 coding sequence is TGTGCCAGCAGCCTACTGTTCTTACCGGGACAGGGGATAGGCTACACCTTC. It is translated as CASSLLFLPGQGIGYTF.

This clonotype came up many times. CDR3 amino acids: CSARSSGTEQYV. In nucleotides, the CDR3 is TGCAGTGCTAGATCTAGCGGGACCGAGCAGTACGTC. The chain employs TRBV20-1 and TRBJ2-7; 9 nucleotides align to TRBD2. The CDR3 is 12 amino acids. CDR1 and CDR2 (germline): DFQATT, SNEGSKA (reference sequence). With 2 bases clipped from V and 6 bases from J, the junction kept 2 bases outside the gene matches.

V and J are TRBV20-1 and TRBJ2-5; 10 bases are a match to TRBD2. With V trimmed by 3 bases and J by 3 bases, 7 bases remained unmatched. The length of the CDR3 is 15 residues. Germline V gene data show CDR1 as DFQATT and CDR2 as SNEGSKA (reference sequence). CDR3 coding DNA: TGCAGTGCTAGCGCAAGGACTAGCGGTAAAGAGACCCAGTACTTC. Residues: CSASARTSGKETQYF.

This clonotype was seen many times. The chain uses TRBV29-1 and TRBJ2-7; the D call may be TRBD1 or TRBD2 (6 bases each). Germline CDR1 and CDR2: SQVTM and ANQGSEA. The germline V and J ends were trimmed by 3 bases and 5 bases, with 14 bases remaining between them. The CDR3 loop spans 13 amino acids. As DNA, the CDR3 is TGCAGCGTTGACGGGGGCTCCTGGGACGAGCAGTACTTC. As protein: CSVDGGSWDEQYF.

This clonotype was counted ten times or more. The chain couples TRBV28 to TRBJ1-1; D uncertain. The V gene's germline CDR1 is MDHEN and CDR2 SYDVKM. The V end was cut by 5 bases, the J end by 5 bases, with 15 bases between. The CDR3 contains 14 residues. The CDR3 DNA sequence: TGTGCCAGCAGTCCCCTATCGAGGAGTACTGAAGCTTTCTTT. Residues: CASSPLSRSTEAFF. The variable domain in full, completed from reference TRBV28 and TRBJ1-1, reads DVKVTQSSRYLVKRTGEKVFLECVQDMDHENMFWYRQDPGLGLRLIYFSYDVKMKEKGDIPEGYSVSREKKERFSLILESASTNQTSMYLCASSPLSRSTEAFFGQGTRLTVV.

The chain is built from TRBV5-1 and TRBJ1-4; D call uncertain. This CDR3 contains 14 residues. Germline assignment: CDR1 SGHRS and CDR2 YFSETQ. Trimming left V 4 bases short and J 0 bases short, with 7 bases between. Written as DNA, the CDR3 is TGCGCCAGCAGCCCCACATCAACTAATGAAAAACTGTTTTTT. It yields the protein CASSPTSTNEKLFF. Full variable domain (remainder filled in from reference TRBV5-1 and TRBJ1-4): KAGVTQTPRYLIKTRGQQVTLSCSPISGHRSVSWYQQTPGQGLQFLFEYFSETQRNKGNFPGRFSGRQFSNSRSEMNVSTLELGDSALYLCASSPTSTNEKLFFGSGTQLSVL.

The chain carries TRBV10-3 and TRBJ2-5; TRBD1 aligns across 7 bases. CDR3 size: 14 residues. V trimming: 3 bases; J trimming: 2 bases; junction bases outside the gene matches: 3. Germline CDR1 reads ENHRY; CDR2 reads SYGVKD. CDR3 protein: CAISEQGPQETQYF. CDR3 sequence (DNA): TGTGCCATCAGTGAACAGGGGCCACAAGAGACCCAGTACTTC.

This clonotype was recorded a few times. The V gene is TRBV4-3, the J gene TRBJ2-7; 10 bases are shared with TRBD1. The CDR3 contains 16 residues. Germline values: CDR1 LGHNA, CDR2 YSLEER. Trimming cost V 0 bases and J 4 bases; bases outside gene matches: 6. This CDR3 is CASSQEGGQGLYEQYF. CDR3 bases: TGCGCCAGCAGCCAAGAAGGGGGACAGGGGTTGTACGAGCAGTACTTC.

This chain connects TRBV9 to TRBJ2-7; TRBD2 matches 10 bases. Per germline, CDR1 SGDLS and CDR2 YYNGEE. V shed 4 bases and J 4 bases; nucleotides not matched to a gene: 5. CDR3 length: 14 amino acids. The DNA of the CDR3 is TGTGCCAGCAGCCCAGCTAGCGGGGGTTACGAGCAGTACTTC. The encoded protein is CASSPASGGYEQYF.

This clonotype was observed a few times. The J gene is TRBJ2-1, the V gene TRBV5-5, with D possibly TRBD2 on 6 matching bases. Germline CDR1 reads SGHKS; CDR2 reads YYEKEE (reference sequence). Trimming removed 3 bases at V and 14 bases at J, with 9 bases between. The CDR3 has 10 amino acids. CDR3 coding DNA: TGTGCCAGCAGCTCCCGGGAGAAGTTCTTC. As protein: CASSSREKFF.

This clonotype was seen at least ten times. A much bigger clone sits one base away, suggesting this may be a read error. The chain employs TRBV5-4 and TRBJ2-3; 12 positions match TRBD2. V lost 4 bases and J lost 1; bases outside the gene matches: 4. Germline V gene data show CDR1 as SGHNT and CDR2 as YYREEE (reference sequence). The CDR3 is 16 amino acids. In DNA, the CDR3 is TGTGCCAGCAGCGGGGGGACTAGCGGGCGCACAGATACGCAGTATTTT. Amino acids: CASSGGTSGRTDTQYF.

There are many counts of this clonotype. The chain is built from TRBV3-1 and TRBJ2-3, with D perhaps TRBD2 (5 bases). V lost 1 base and J lost 1, with 12 bases in between. Germline V gene data show CDR1 as LGHDT and CDR2 as YNNKEL (reference sequence). This CDR3 has 16 amino acids. The CDR3 spells CASSQVAGIGTDTQYF. The CDR3 region has the DNA TGTGCCAGCAGCCAAGTGGCCGGGATTGGCACAGATACGCAGTATTTT.